This T cell receptor (beta chain) comes out of a study of vaccination effects on CD4 cells after COVID-19. Overall study: Antigen-specific CD4+ T cell clonotypes were called by their expansion after viral peptide-pool culture in ViraFEST.

The germline V and J ends were trimmed by 4 bases and 0 bases, with 13 bases remaining between them. The CDR3 extends over 15 amino acids. Germline V gives CDR1 SGHNT, CDR2 YYREEE (reference sequence). Cells that had been cultured for 10 days were the source of isolated CD4+ T cells. The sample holds a few counts of this clone. Its specificity is not known. Here immunoSEQ multiplex PCR was the method, and the copy in TCRdb shows in-frame clones only, minus some. This repertoire shows tens of thousands of clones, roughly two thirds found once; its top ten account for just over 4%. The rearrangement uses TRBV5-4 and TRBJ1-1; D call uncertain. The sequences come from CD4+ T cells from PBMCs cultured without peptide, collected before COVID-19 vaccination. This receptor was taken from a human donor who received a COVID-19 vaccine. CDR3 nucleotide sequence: TGTGCCAGCAGCAGTGCCATTAGGATGAACACTGAAGCTTTCTTT. This gives the protein CASSSAIRMNTEAFF.